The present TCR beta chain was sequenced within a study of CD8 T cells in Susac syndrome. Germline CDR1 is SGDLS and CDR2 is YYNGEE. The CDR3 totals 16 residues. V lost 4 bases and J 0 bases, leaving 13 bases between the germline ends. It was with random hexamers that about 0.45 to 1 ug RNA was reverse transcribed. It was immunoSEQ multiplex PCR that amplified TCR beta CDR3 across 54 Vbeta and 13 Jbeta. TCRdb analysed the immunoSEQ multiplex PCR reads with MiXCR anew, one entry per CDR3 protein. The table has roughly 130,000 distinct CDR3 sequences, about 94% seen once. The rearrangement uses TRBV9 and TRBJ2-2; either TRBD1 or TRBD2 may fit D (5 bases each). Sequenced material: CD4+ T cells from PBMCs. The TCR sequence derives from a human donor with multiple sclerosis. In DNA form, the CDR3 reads TGTGCCAGCAGCCTCTCCGGGACGGCGAACACCGGGGAGCTGTTTTTT. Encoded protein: CASSLSGTANTGELFF.